This record covers a single T cell receptor (beta chain). These data come from a study of blood T cell repertoires in COVID-19. At the level of the study: The United States, Italy and Spain supplied acute and convalescent COVID-19 samples. Nucleic acid was either cDNA or gDNA, and it came from T cells, B-cell-depleted T cells, or PBMCs.

V was trimmed by 5 bases and J by 1 base, leaving 11 bases between them. CDR1 is MDHEN and CDR2 is SYDVKM in the germline V gene. The CDR3 contains 15 residues. Authors' data handling: Amplification with reference gene primers provided the estimates of nucleated cell counts. Assay: immunoSEQ multiplex PCR; the TCRdb copy retains only in-frame clones and omits some. From that table come the V and J calls and clone size; the DNA was used to work out D and trimming. The sample shows 15,000 to 20,000 clones, around 82% of them seen only once. This clonotype was sampled from a man older than 75 with active COVID-19. Sequenced material: peripheral blood. This rearrangement joins TRBV28 to TRBJ2-2, with D maybe TRBD1 (5 bases). CDR3 sequence (DNA): TGTGCCAGCAGTGGGCTAGACAGGAACACCGGGGAGCTGTTTTTT. Translating it yields CASSGLDRNTGELFF. The variable domain in full, with the rest retrieved from reference TRBV28 and TRBJ2-2, is DVKVTQSSRYLVKRTGEKVFLECVQDMDHENMFWYRQDPGLGLRLIYFSYDVKMKEKGDIPEGYSVSREKKERFSLILESASTNQTSMYLCASSGLDRNTGELFFGEGSRLTVL.